This paragraph reports one T cell receptor (beta chain). Germline lookup yields CDR1 SGHNT and CDR2 YYREEE (reference sequence). This CDR3 comprises 16 residues. V lost 4 bases, J lost 5 bases, and 12 bases stayed unmatched. These data originate in a study of blood T cell repertoires in COVID-19. The repertoire was sequenced with immunoSEQ multiplex PCR; TCRdb's copy has only in-frame clones and lacks some. The table shows 400,000 or so clones, with about 91% occurring only once. Sequencing was performed on peripheral blood. The J gene is TRBJ2-5, the V gene TRBV5-4; 9 bases align to TRBD1. The sequence came from a woman in her 40s with COVID-19, enrolled during active disease. The CDR3 DNA is TGTGCCAGCAGCCCCGCGGGACAGGGACCTGGGGAGACCCAGTACTTC. This encodes CASSPAGQGPGETQYF.